This entry lists 17 T cell receptor beta chains sequenced from one sample in a study of cytomegalovirus exposure and HLA in healthy donors. Profiling relied on immunoSEQ multiplex PCR, and the TCRdb table lists in-frame clones only, not all of them. The data contain approximately 82,000 clones, 85% to 95% of them singletons. The specimen was PBMCs. The receptors derive from a woman aged 18-30 years in good health and CMV-seronegative.

The chain employs TRBV11-2 and TRBJ1-2; tentatively, D is TRBD1 (5 bases). Per germline, CDR1 SGHAT and CDR2 FQNNGV. V lost 5 bases, J lost 4 bases, and 20 bases lay in between. This CDR3 contains 16 residues. CDR3: CASSLATARQTYGYTF. In DNA form, the CDR3 reads TGTGCCAGCAGCCTAGCTACCGCACGACAGACCTATGGCTACACCTTC. Combining the CDR3 with reference TRBV11-2 and TRBJ1-2 gives the whole variable domain EAGVAQSPRYKIIEKRQSVAFWCNPISGHATLYWYQQILGQGPKLLIQFQNNGVVDDSQLPKDRFSAERLKGVDSTLKIQPAKLEDSAVYLCASSLATARQTYGYTFGSGTRLTVV.

V gene TRBV18 combines with J gene TRBJ1-4, with D unresolved. The length of the CDR3 is 13 residues. Germline loops: CDR1 KGHSH, CDR2 LQKENI. The V and J ends lost 6 bases and 1 base respectively, with 6 bases between them. The CDR3 region is CASSRGTNEKLFF. DNA for the CDR3: TGTGCCAGCTCGCGAGGAACTAATGAAAAACTGTTTTTT.

The chain is built from TRBV6-4 and TRBJ2-7, with 10 bases matching TRBD1. Trimming removed 8 bases from V and 3 bases from J; junction bases left unmatched: 4. CDR3 length: 13 residues. Looked up from germline, CDR1 is MRHNA and CDR2 is SNTAGT. CDR3 nucleotide sequence: TGTGCCAGCGCACGGGACAGGGGCTACGAGCAGTACTTC. Protein sequence: CASARDRGYEQYF.

This sequence joins TRBV28 and TRBJ2-7; TRBD2 is a possible D gene (5 bases). V was pared by 3 bases and J by 0 bases, with 15 bases between. The germline CDR1 and CDR2 sequences are MDHEN and SYDVKM. The CDR3 runs 16 residues. The CDR3 loop reads CASSFRRIGSSYEQYF. CDR3 nucleotides: TGTGCCAGCAGTTTTCGGCGAATAGGGAGCTCCTACGAGCAGTACTTC. The entire variable domain, with the rest obtained from reference TRBV28 and TRBJ2-7, is as follows: DVKVTQSSRYLVKRTGEKVFLECVQDMDHENMFWYRQDPGLGLRLIYFSYDVKMKEKGDIPEGYSVSREKKERFSLILESASTNQTSMYLCASSFRRIGSSYEQYFGPGTRLTVT.

The chain uses TRBV19 and TRBJ1-2, with D perhaps TRBD1 (5 bases). The CDR3 spans 14 residues. The V gene lost 7 bases and the J gene lost 7 bases, with 19 bases spanning the gap. Germline CDR1 LNHDA, CDR2 SQIVND (reference sequence). CDR3 in amino acids: CASNIWGDGGGYTF. Written as DNA, the CDR3 is TGTGCCAGTAACATTTGGGGGGATGGTGGTGGCTACACCTTC.

This chain uses TRBV7-6 with TRBJ2-5; possibly TRBD2 for D (6 bases). The V end lost 2 bases, the J end lost 4 bases, and 14 bases lay between the germline ends. Germline values: CDR1 SGHVS, CDR2 FNYEAQ. The CDR3 runs 15 residues. The CDR3 reads CASSLLDLGRETQYF. The CDR3 coding sequence is TGTGCCAGCAGCTTACTGGACCTCGGGAGAGAGACCCAGTACTTC.

This CDR3 is CASSLKTGGRTGELFF. For the CDR3, the DNA is TGTGCCAGCAGCTTAAAGACAGGGGGTCGGACCGGGGAGCTGTTTTTT. The V call is TRBV13, the J call TRBJ2-2; 9 bases agree with TRBD1. The V segment lost 2 bases and the J segment 5 bases; nucleotides outside the gene matches: 6. This CDR3 has 16 amino acids. CDR1 and CDR2 from the germline V gene are PRHDT and FYEKMQ (reference sequence).

The chain carries TRBV15 and TRBJ2-3; 7 bases are shared with TRBD1. The CDR3 covers 13 residues. Germline V CDR1 and CDR2: LNHNV, YYDKDF (reference sequence). V shed 0 bases, J shed 8 bases, and the junction held 2 bases outside the gene matches. The CDR3 spells CATSRERGLTQYF. The CDR3 DNA reads TGTGCCACCAGCAGAGAGAGGGGGCTTACGCAGTATTTT.

J is TRBJ1-2 and V is TRBV28, with 11 nucleotides matching TRBD1. This CDR3 has 15 residues. Germline loops: CDR1 MDHEN, CDR2 SYDVKM. V was clipped by 3 bases and J by 1 base; unmatched bases: 1. CDR3 loop: CASSLGTGGNYGYTF. The CDR3 nucleotides read TGTGCCAGCAGTTTGGGGACAGGGGGTAACTATGGCTACACCTTC.

This clone was seen a single time. One end of the junction fails to match germline, which may point to a read error. The chain has TRBV6-6 and TRBJ1-2; 11 bases map to TRBD1. The germline CDR1 and CDR2 sequences are MNHNY and SVGAGI (reference sequence). The CDR3 sequence is 13 residues long. As DNA, the CDR3 is TGTGCCAGCAGTTACTCCGGACAGGGGGCTGAAAGTTTC. This gives the protein CASSYSGQGAESF.

The genes are TRBV30 and TRBJ2-1, with a weak D call TRBD2 (6 bases). The CDR3 totals 17 residues. V lost 1 base and J 6 bases, leaving 22 bases between the germline ends. CDR1 GTSNPN and CDR2 SVGIG come from the germline V gene (reference sequence). Here the CDR3 reads CAWSGEARLLDGNEQFF. In nucleotides, the CDR3 is TGTGCCTGGAGTGGGGAGGCCCGACTCTTAGACGGCAATGAGCAGTTCTTC. Full variable domain (remainder filled in from reference TRBV30 and TRBJ2-1): SQTIHQWPATLVQPVGSPLSLECTVEGTSNPNLYWYRQAAGRGLQLLFYSVGIGQISSEVPQNLSASRPQDRQFILSSKKLLLSDSGFYLCAWSGEARLLDGNEQFFGPGTRLTVL.

The chain uses TRBV6-6 and TRBJ2-3, with D possibly being TRBD2 (6 bases). The CDR3 loop spans 15 amino acids. V gave up 7 bases and J gave up 2 bases, with 16 bases separating them. CDR1 and CDR2 from the germline V gene are MNHNY and SVGAGI (reference sequence). CDR3 loop: CASTTLGGNTDTQYF. In DNA, the CDR3 is TGTGCCAGCACCACGTTGGGCGGGAACACAGATACGCAGTATTTT.

This chain links TRBV6-6 with TRBJ2-5; possibly TRBD2 for D (6 bases). The germline gives CDR1 MNHNY, CDR2 SVGAGI (reference sequence). The CDR3 sequence is 15 residues long. V shed 5 bases and J shed 4 bases, with 17 bases lying between them. CDR3 sequence: CASSLQRQGGETQYF. The CDR3 DNA is TGTGCCAGCAGTCTACAAAGGCAGGGAGGAGAGACCCAGTACTTC.

The chain carries TRBV18 and TRBJ2-4, with TRBD1 as a possible D gene (5 bases). V was trimmed by 5 bases and J by 6 bases, leaving 8 bases between them. Germline V gene lookup returns CDR1 KGHSH and CDR2 LQKENI. The CDR3 consists of 12 residues. The CDR3 here is CASSTDRNIQYF. The DNA for the CDR3 is TGTGCCAGCTCAACCGACAGAAACATTCAGTACTTC.

This chain joins TRBV5-6 and TRBJ1-3, with 7 bases that match TRBD1. The CDR3 has 15 amino acids. The V gene end was trimmed by 7 bases and the J gene end by 4 bases; junction bases not matched to a gene: 11. The germline V gene has CDR1 SGHDT and CDR2 YYEEEE. The CDR3 region is CASGPGQVSGNTIYF. As DNA, the CDR3 is TGTGCCAGCGGACCCGGACAGGTTTCAGGAAACACCATATATTTT. The whole variable domain, remainder taken from reference TRBV5-6 and TRBJ1-3, is DAGVTQSPTHLIKTRGQQVTLRCSPKSGHDTVSWYQQALGQGPQFIFQYYEEEERQRGNFPDRFSGHQFPNYSSELNVNALLLGDSALYLCASGPGQVSGNTIYFGEGSWLTVV.

The V and J genes are TRBV5-6 and TRBJ1-2; 8 bases fit TRBD1. The V gene's germline CDR1 is SGHDT and CDR2 YYEEEE. The trim removed 4 bases at V and 4 bases at J, leaving 6 bases unmatched. This CDR3 spans 14 amino acids. CDR3 loop: CASSKDRASYGYTF. The CDR3 bases are TGTGCCAGCAGCAAGGACAGGGCCTCCTATGGCTACACCTTC.

V and J are TRBV13 and TRBJ2-1; no clear D gene. CDR1 and CDR2 from the germline V gene are PRHDT and FYEKMQ (reference sequence). V lost 5 bases and J lost 5, with 10 bases in between. This CDR3 is 13 amino acids long. This CDR3 reads CASSQAENNEQFF. DNA of the CDR3: TGTGCCAGCAGCCAGGCAGAAAACAATGAGCAGTTCTTC.